Following are 6 T cell receptor beta chains from one sample sequenced in a study of blood T cell repertoires in COVID-19 (dated by TCRdb to about 2020). The library came from the immunoSEQ multiplex PCR assay. TCRdb took this table from immuneACCESS and kept in-frame rearrangements with V and J called. Such tables lack part of the clones; where checked against another copy, unresolved V genes explain under half of the gap, and the rest is unexplained. Here the sample has approximately 250,000 clones; roughly 88% occur a single time. The ten most abundant clones make up approximately 1.5% of the sample. Sequenced: peripheral blood. The receptor source for this set is a woman in her 40s who had recovered from COVID-19.

This clone has just one count. V usage is TRBV12-3 or TRBV12-4 and J usage is TRBJ2-3, with 10 bases identical to TRBD1. V lost 6 bases and J lost 8; bases outside the gene matches: 5. The CDR3 contains 13 residues. This CDR3 reads CASSWDRGGTQYF. The CDR3 bases are TGTGCCAGCAGCTGGGACAGGGGTGGTACGCAGTATTTT.

The rearrangement joins TRBV28 to TRBJ2-1, with 13 bases identical to TRBD2. Germline V CDR1 and CDR2: MDHEN, SYDVKM. CDR3 length: 17 residues. The trim removed 6 bases at V and 5 bases at J, leaving 10 bases unmatched. CDR3 region: CASSSRWTSGGNNEQFF. DNA for the CDR3: TGTGCCAGCAGCTCACGATGGACTAGCGGGGGAAACAATGAGCAGTTCTTC.

The chain uses TRBV3-1 (or the pseudogene TRBV3-2) and TRBJ2-7; TRBD1 might be the D (5 bases). CDR1 is LGHDT and CDR2 is YNNKEL in the germline V gene (reference sequence). Trimming shortened V by 4 bases and J by 6 bases, and 13 bases separated the two germline ends. This CDR3 is 13 amino acids long. For the CDR3, the DNA is TGTGCCAGCAGCCGCACAGACAGACTCGAGCAGTACTTC. This gives the protein CASSRTDRLEQYF.

This rearrangement joins TRBV21-1 to TRBJ2-7; no DNA check was done on the table's D call, TRBD1. TRBV21-1 is labeled a pseudogene. This CDR3 is built from 16 residues. CDR3 bases: TGTGCCAGCAGCAAAGCAGGACAGGGGGGATCCTACGAGCAGTACTTC. It is translated as CASSKAGQGGSYEQYF.

J is TRBJ1-2 and V is TRBV30; 10 nucleotides agree with TRBD1. Germline loops: CDR1 GTSNPN, CDR2 SVGIG (reference sequence). V shed 7 bases and J 4 bases; nucleotides not matched to a gene: 9. The CDR3 extends over 14 amino acids. The CDR3 region is CAFCPDRGAYGYTF. CDR3 bases: TGTGCCTTTTGCCCGGACAGGGGGGCCTATGGCTACACCTTC.

The chain recombines TRBV30 with TRBJ1-2; possibly TRBD1 for D (6 bases). Trimming removed 4 bases from V and 5 bases from J, with 14 bases in between. Germline assignment: CDR1 GTSNPN and CDR2 SVGIG (reference sequence). The CDR3 consists of 13 residues. CDR3 nucleotide sequence: TGTGCCTGGACGGACACCAGGGGATATGGCTACACCTTC. Its translation is CAWTDTRGYGYTF. The variable domain in full, with the rest retrieved from reference TRBV30 and TRBJ1-2, is SQTIHQWPATLVQPVGSPLSLECTVEGTSNPNLYWYRQAAGRGLQLLFYSVGIGQISSEVPQNLSASRPQDRQFILSSKKLLLSDSGFYLCAWTDTRGYGYTFGSGTRLTVV.